These 14 T cell receptor beta chains were all obtained from the same sample, sequenced in a study of cytomegalovirus exposure and HLA in healthy donors. Both 60 Vbeta primers and 13 Jbeta primers went into the PCR. Sequencing used immunoSEQ multiplex PCR; TCRdb keeps in-frame clones, though not all of them. The top ten clones hold 3% to 4.5% of a sample with roughly 120,000 clones, 75% to 85% of them seen once. Sample: PBMCs. The receptor set was obtained from a man in his forties or fifties in good health and CMV-seronegative.

This clone was seen a single time. This chain links TRBV19 with TRBJ1-1; 7 bases map to TRBD1. Germline CDR1 and CDR2: LNHDA and SQIVND (reference sequence). This CDR3 is 13 amino acids long. The V segment lost 5 bases and the J segment 5 bases; nucleotides outside the gene matches: 5. CDR3: CASSAGQLTEAFF. The CDR3 DNA follows: TGTGCCAGTAGTGCGGGACAGCTAACTGAAGCTTTCTTT. The full variable domain, completed using reference TRBV19 and TRBJ1-1, is DGGITQSPKYLFRKEGQNVTLSCEQNLNHDAMYWYRQDPGQGLRLIYYSQIVNDFQKGDIAEGYSVSREKKESFPLTVTSAQKNPTAFYLCASSAGQLTEAFFGQGTRLTVV.

The chain combines TRBV6-5 with TRBJ2-7; tentative D call: TRBD1 (7 bases). The CDR3 consists of 14 residues. Per germline, CDR1 MNHEY and CDR2 SVGAGI. The ends were cut back, 4 bases at V and 7 bases at J, with 17 bases in the middle. Here the CDR3 reads CASSSRDSRGEQYF. The DNA for the CDR3 is TGTGCCAGCAGTTCCAGGGACTCCAGGGGGGAGCAGTACTTC.

The chain joins TRBV20-1 to TRBJ1-2; 7 bases match TRBD1. Trimming at V came to 4 bases and at J to 8 bases, leaving 4 bases not matched to a gene. This CDR3 spans 11 amino acids. Germline assignment: CDR1 DFQATT and CDR2 SNEGSKA (reference sequence). The CDR3 bases are TGCAGTGCTATGAGGACAGGCGGCTACACCTTC. It codes for CSAMRTGGYTF.

The chain recombines TRBV19 with TRBJ2-1; D gene ambiguous. Trimming took 4 bases from V and 0 from J, leaving 10 bases between them. The CDR3 is 15 amino acids. Germline CDR1 is LNHDA and CDR2 is SQIVND (reference sequence). The CDR3 sequence is CASSSALTSYNEQFF. The DNA for the CDR3 is TGTGCCAGTAGTAGCGCGCTTACCTCCTACAATGAGCAGTTCTTC.

V and J are TRBV5-6 and TRBJ1-3; possibly TRBD1 for D (5 bases). V was pared by 3 bases and J by 4 bases, with 11 bases between. Germline CDR1 and CDR2: SGHDT and YYEEEE. This CDR3 has 14 amino acids. The CDR3 DNA sequence: TGTGCCAGCAGCTCCCGGACAAGGGGAAACACCATATATTTT. Amino acid sequence: CASSSRTRGNTIYF.

This chain uses TRBV5-8 with TRBJ2-3; 9 nucleotides match TRBD1. The V and J ends lost 5 bases and 4 bases, in that order; junction bases with no gene match: 2. Germline CDR1 is SGHTS and CDR2 is YDEGEE. The CDR3 spans 13 residues. The DNA of the CDR3 is TGTGCCAGCAGAAGGACAGGGGCAGATACGCAGTATTTT. Amino acids: CASRRTGADTQYF.

This clone was counted between two and nine times. The rearrangement links TRBV7-2 to TRBJ1-2; D call uncertain. This CDR3 has 13 amino acids. V was shortened by 2 bases and J by 4 bases, with 8 bases between the two germline ends. The germline gives CDR1 SGHTA, CDR2 FQGNSA. Here the CDR3 reads CASSLSPTYGYTF. Written as DNA, the CDR3 is TGTGCCAGCAGCTTAAGCCCCACCTATGGCTACACCTTC.

V gene TRBV7-9 combines with J gene TRBJ1-6, with a weak D call TRBD1 (5 bases). The CDR3 runs to 15 residues. Germline assignment: CDR1 SEHNR and CDR2 FQNEAQ (reference sequence). The V end was cut by 4 bases, the J end by 0 bases, with 7 bases between. The CDR3 region is CASSSDISYNSPLHF. CDR3 nucleotides: TGTGCCAGCAGCTCGGACATCTCCTATAATTCACCCCTCCACTTT.

This chain connects TRBV11-2 to TRBJ2-1; the match to TRBD2 covers 10 bases. CDR3 length equals 16 residues. J lost 7 bases, V lost 5 bases, and 11 bases had no gene match. The germline V gene encodes CDR1 SGHAT and CDR2 FQNNGV. CDR3 nucleotides: TGTGCCAGCAGCAAACCCCCGGGACTAGCGAGGAATGAGCAGTTCTTC. Translation: CASSKPPGLARNEQFF.

The chain couples TRBV9 to TRBJ2-7; 15 bases line up with TRBD2. J gave up 3 bases and V 3 bases, and 4 bases lay outside the gene matches. Germline-derived CDR1 and CDR2 are SGDLS and YYNGEE. The CDR3 is 16 residues long. CDR3: CASSGTSGGAVYEQYF. As DNA, the CDR3 is TGTGCCAGCAGCGGGACTAGCGGGGGGGCGGTCTACGAGCAGTACTTC.

This clone was counted a single time. V gene TRBV27 combines with J gene TRBJ2-7; 9 bases line up with TRBD1. J gave up 5 bases and V 3 bases, and 8 bases lay outside the gene matches. CDR1 is MNHEY, CDR2 SMNVEV, per germline (reference sequence). CDR3 length: 15 amino acids. The CDR3 nucleotides are TGTGCCAGCAGTTTTTTGGGACAGGGAATCCACGAGCAGTACTTC. It codes for CASSFLGQGIHEQYF.

The chain recombines TRBV7-3 with TRBJ1-1; 9 bases match TRBD1. CDR3 length: 15 residues. The V gene end was trimmed by 1 base and the J gene end by 6 bases; junction bases not matched to a gene: 6. Germline V gene data show CDR1 as SGHTA and CDR2 as FQGTGA. CDR3 nucleotide sequence: TGTGCCAGCAGCTTAAGGGGACAGGGCGACGCTGAAGCTTTCTTT. This codes for CASSLRGQGDAEAFF. The variable domain in full, completed from reference TRBV7-3 and TRBJ1-1, reads GAGVSQTPSNKVTEKGKYVELRCDPISGHTALYWYRQSLGQGPEFLIYFQGTGAADDSGLPNDRFFAVRPEGSVSTLKIQRTERGDSAVYLCASSLRGQGDAEAFFGQGTRLTVV.

The chain links TRBV5-6 to TRBJ1-5; 8 positions agree with TRBD1. V was pared by 4 bases and J by 7 bases, with 7 bases of the junction left unmatched. CDR3 length: 14 residues. Germline V gives CDR1 SGHDT, CDR2 YYEEEE. DNA for the CDR3: TGTGCCAGCAGCCGGCAGGGGGCTCAACAGCCCCAGCATTTT. Translated, it gives CASSRQGAQQPQHF.

The V call is TRBV11-1, the J call TRBJ1-2; 7 nucleotides agree with TRBD1. CDR3 length: 14 amino acids. With 3 bases clipped from V and 3 bases from J, the junction kept 4 bases outside the gene matches. Germline loops: CDR1 SGHAT, CDR2 FQDESV (reference sequence). The CDR3 sequence is CASSFQGGYYGYTF. The DNA for the CDR3 is TGTGCCAGCAGCTTCCAGGGGGGCTACTATGGCTACACCTTC.